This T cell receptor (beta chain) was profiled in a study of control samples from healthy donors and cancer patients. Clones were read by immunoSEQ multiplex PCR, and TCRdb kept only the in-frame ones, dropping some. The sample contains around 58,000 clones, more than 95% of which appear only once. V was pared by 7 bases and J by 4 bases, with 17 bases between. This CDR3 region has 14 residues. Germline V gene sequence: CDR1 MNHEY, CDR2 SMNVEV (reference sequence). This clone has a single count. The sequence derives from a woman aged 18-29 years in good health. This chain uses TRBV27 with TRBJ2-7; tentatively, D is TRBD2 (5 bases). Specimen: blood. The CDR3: CASTIGPGSYEQYF. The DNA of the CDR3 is TGTGCCAGCACCATTGGACCGGGAAGTTACGAGCAGTACTTC.